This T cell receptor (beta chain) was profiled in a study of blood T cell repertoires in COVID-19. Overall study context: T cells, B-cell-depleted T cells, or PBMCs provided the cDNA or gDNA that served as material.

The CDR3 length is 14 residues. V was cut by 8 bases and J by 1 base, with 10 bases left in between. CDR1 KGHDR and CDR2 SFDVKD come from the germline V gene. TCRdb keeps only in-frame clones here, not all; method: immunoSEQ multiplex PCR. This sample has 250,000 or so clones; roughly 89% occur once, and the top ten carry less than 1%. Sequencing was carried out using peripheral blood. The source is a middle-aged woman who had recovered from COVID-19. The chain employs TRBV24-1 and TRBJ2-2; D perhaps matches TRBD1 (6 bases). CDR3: CATTPGQNTGELFF. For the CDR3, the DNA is TGTGCCACCACACCGGGACAGAACACCGGGGAGCTGTTTTTT.